This TCR beta chain was recorded in a study of T cell repertoires in cytomegalovirus infection. As for the study in general: Use of recently identified HLA-C-restricted and well-studied HLA-B-restricted CMV epitopes was part of the study. CMV infection together with matching HLA type was indicated by public TCR beta signatures. The study's findings and limits: In two of eight donors, the top clonotype was HLA-C-restricted CMV-specific.

On this clonotype: The antigen is undetermined.

Germline CDR1 and CDR2: MNHEY and SVGEGT. The CDR3 contains 12 residues. V was clipped by 6 bases and J by 2 bases, with 5 bases between them. TCRdb passed the reads through MiXCR, listing each CDR3 protein once. The sample lists 900,000 to 950,000 distinct CDR3 sequences, 30% to 40% occurring once. The sequence was obtained from a human donor in good health (CMV status not recorded). Some clones in this sample may be carry-over from other donors' samples. The rearrangement uses TRBV6-2 or TRBV6-3 and TRBJ2-4; D not resolved. The material was cultured CD8+ T cells from PBMCs, obtained from culture after CMV antigen stimulation. CDR3 sequence: CASRTTKNIQYF. As DNA, the CDR3 is TGTGCCAGCAGAACAACCAAAAACATTCAGTACTTC.